The 2 T cell receptor beta chains presented below share a single source sample, sequenced in a study of cytomegalovirus exposure and HLA in healthy donors. 60 Vbeta and 13 Jbeta primers were used in PCR. Produced via immunoSEQ multiplex PCR; TCRdb's table is partial and in-frame only. The sample records around 140,000 clones, around four fifths being singletons. The sequencing sample was made of PBMCs. All receptors come from a woman aged 45-59 years in good health and CMV-seropositive.

The rearrangement links TRBV5-1 to TRBJ2-3; D is ambiguous. The CDR3 length is 13 residues. The ends were cut back, 5 bases at V and 6 bases at J, with 13 bases in the middle. Germline-derived CDR1 and CDR2 are SGHRS and YFSETQ. The CDR3 DNA follows: TGCGCCAGCAGTTCTCCCGGGTTCGATACGCAGTATTTT. The encoded protein is CASSSPGFDTQYF. Supplemented by reference TRBV5-1 and TRBJ2-3, the full variable domain reads KAGVTQTPRYLIKTRGQQVTLSCSPISGHRSVSWYQQTPGQGLQFLFEYFSETQRNKGNFPGRFSGRQFSNSRSEMNVSTLELGDSALYLCASSSPGFDTQYFGPGTRLTVL.

This clone was counted once. At one boundary the junction diverges from the germline segment, which might be a read error. The chain carries TRBV7-9 and TRBJ1-4; TRBD1 matches 10 bases. The CDR3 extends over 18 amino acids. The germline V gene encodes CDR1 SEHNR and CDR2 FQNEAQ (reference sequence). DNA of the CDR3: TGTTCCAGCAGCTTAGCGGCCGGGACAGGGGAGCGTAATGAAAAACTGTTTTTT. Translated, it gives CSSSLAAGTGERNEKLFF.